This passage covers 30 T cell receptor beta chains from one sample sequenced in a study of CXCR3-negative and CXCR3-positive naive CD8 T cells. Preparation of TRB cDNA libraries relied on 5' RACE carrying UMI labels. TCRdb reprocessed the 5' RACE reads, with one entry per CDR3 protein and no DNA. This sample contains more than 50,000 distinct CDR3 sequences. Sample: naive CXCR3- CD8+ T cells from blood. As for subset: CD45RO-CCR7+CD27+CD95- naive CD8+ T cells lacking CXCR3 (TNR3-). These receptors originate from a human donor in good health. Some clones in this sample may be carry-over from other donors' samples.

V and J are TRBV29-1 and TRBJ1-2; the D gene TCRdb calls, TRBD1, cannot be checked with no DNA. This CDR3 comprises 16 residues. CDR1 is SQVTM, CDR2 ANQGSEA, per germline. The CDR3 here is CSVEDFGMDRGYGYTF.

J is TRBJ2-1 and V is TRBV29-1. This CDR3 has 12 amino acids. Germline V lookup: CDR1 SQVTM, CDR2 ANQGSEA. The CDR3 is CSPYFGVGEQFF.

V gene TRBV4-2 combines with J gene TRBJ2-2; TCRdb picks TRBD2, but there is no DNA to check that call. The germline V gene encodes CDR1 LGHNA and CDR2 YNFKEQ. The CDR3 extends over 18 amino acids. The CDR3 sequence: CASSQDGPRDLNTGELFF.

V gene TRBV2 combines with J gene TRBJ2-7; TCRdb proposes TRBD2, but this gene call is untestable without DNA. This CDR3 has 14 residues. Germline loops: CDR1 SNHLY, CDR2 FYNNEI. CDR3 sequence: CASKGLAGTYEQYF. The full variable domain, in which reference TRBV2 and TRBJ2-7 provide the parts outside the CDR3, is EPEVTQTPSHQVTQMGQEVILRCVPISNHLYFYWYRQILGQKVEFLVSFYNNEISEKSEIFDDQFSVERPDGSNFTLKIRSTKLEDSAMYFCASKGLAGTYEQYFGPGTRLTVT.

The rearrangement uses TRBV7-8 and TRBJ2-2. The CDR3 is 18 residues long. The germline V gene has CDR1 SGHVS and CDR2 FQNEAQ. CDR3 in amino acids: CASSLEVTSVANTGELFF.

The chain uses TRBV7-3 and TRBJ2-2; TCRdb calls TRBD2, which cannot be checked without DNA. This CDR3 has 15 amino acids. Germline V gives CDR1 SGHTA, CDR2 FQGTGA. Here the CDR3 reads CASSWRAEGTGELFF.

This chain's CDR3 is CSVEGPGQTTYNEQFF. J is TRBJ2-1 and V is TRBV29-1; checking the TCRdb D call of TRBD1 is not possible without DNA. Germline V gives CDR1 SQVTM, CDR2 ANQGSEA. This CDR3 is 16 amino acids long.

The chain's CDR3 is CSARTGQSLETQYF. The V call is TRBV20-1, the J call TRBJ2-5; TCRdb names TRBD1, which stays unverified in the absence of DNA. Germline CDR1 and CDR2: DFQATT and SNEGSKA (reference sequence). The CDR3 is made up of 14 amino acids.

This chain uses TRBV7-6 with TRBJ1-2; TCRdb's D call of TRBD1 is untestable without DNA. Germline values: CDR1 SGHVS, CDR2 FNYEAQ. This CDR3 spans 15 amino acids. This chain's CDR3 is CASSLRDRGLGGYTF.

The chain uses TRBV29-1 and TRBJ2-3; TCRdb indicates TRBD1, and absent DNA this call remains unverified. The CDR3 sequence is 18 residues long. Germline CDR1 is SQVTM and CDR2 is ANQGSEA. CDR3 residues: CSVVDLRDTLWGTDTQYF.

This chain links TRBV29-1 with TRBJ2-2. CDR1 is SQVTM, CDR2 ANQGSEA, per germline. There are 15 residues in the CDR3. CDR3 in amino acids: CSVEGGREHTGELFF.

The chain has TRBV4-3 and TRBJ1-2; TCRdb's D gene call, TRBD1, goes unchecked for lack of DNA. There are 15 residues in the CDR3. Per germline, CDR1 LGHNA and CDR2 YSLEER. CDR3: CASSQTTGSEEGYTF.

The CDR3: CASSATGGPNTGELFF. The V call is TRBV12-3 or TRBV12-4, the J call TRBJ2-2; the TCRdb call, TRBD1, lacks DNA for checking. The CDR3 totals 16 residues.

The chain employs TRBV6-6 and TRBJ2-7; the D gene TCRdb calls, TRBD1, cannot be checked with no DNA. Looked up from germline, CDR1 is MNHNY and CDR2 is SVGAGI (reference sequence). The length of the CDR3 is 16 residues. The CDR3: CASSTLGGQVSYEQYF.

The chain uses TRBV27 and TRBJ2-2; checking the TCRdb D call of TRBD2 is not possible without DNA. From germline, CDR1 is MNHEY and CDR2 SMNVEV (reference sequence). This CDR3 spans 16 amino acids. The CDR3 is CASSPRGLDNTGELFF.

The chain is built from TRBV7-6 and TRBJ2-7; TCRdb's D call of TRBD1 is untestable without DNA. CDR1 is SGHVS, CDR2 FNYEAQ, per germline. This CDR3 region has 15 residues. The CDR3 sequence: CASSLSQQGAYEQYF.

The rearrangement joins TRBV9 to TRBJ1-3; as DNA is missing, the TRBD1 call by TCRdb cannot be tested. Germline values: CDR1 SGDLS, CDR2 YYNGEE. CDR3 length: 14 residues. The CDR3: CASSPPNSGNTIYF.

The CDR3 here is CASSSPLTGTEGEQYF. The genes are TRBV7-2 and TRBJ2-7; TCRdb's assignment of TRBD1 cannot be checked, as there is no DNA. This CDR3 region has 16 residues. Per germline, CDR1 SGHTA and CDR2 FQGNSA.

The rearrangement links TRBV12-3 or TRBV12-4 to TRBJ2-7. CDR3 length equals 14 residues. CDR3 sequence reads: CASSFGRSSYEQYF.

The rearrangement uses TRBV12-3 or TRBV12-4 and TRBJ2-1; TCRdb lists TRBD2, though no DNA is available to test this call. The CDR3 totals 15 residues. CDR3 in amino acids: CASSMGLADWNEQFF.

The rearrangement links TRBV6-5 to TRBJ1-6; as DNA is missing, the TRBD1 call by TCRdb cannot be tested. The CDR3 spans 17 residues. The germline gives CDR1 MNHEY, CDR2 SVGAGI. The CDR3 sequence: CASSSTGARVYNSPLHF.

The CDR3 here is CASSSPTTASYTGELFF. The J gene is TRBJ2-2, the V gene TRBV6-6. The CDR3 extends over 17 amino acids. Germline V lookup: CDR1 MNHNY, CDR2 SVGAGI (reference sequence).

J is TRBJ1-1 and V is TRBV7-2; there is no DNA to check the TCRdb D call of TRBD1. The CDR3 contains 17 residues. Germline-derived CDR1 and CDR2 are SGHTA and FQGNSA. This CDR3 reads CASSLHLHGTANTEAFF.

This sequence joins TRBV7-3 and TRBJ2-7; without DNA, the TCRdb call of TRBD1 cannot be checked. The CDR3 sequence is 14 residues long. CDR1 and CDR2 from the germline V gene are SGHTA and FQGTGA. The CDR3: CASSLGTGDAEQYF.

This chain links TRBV7-6 with TRBJ2-1; checking the TCRdb D call of TRBD1 is not possible without DNA. This CDR3 has 19 residues. The germline gives CDR1 SGHVS, CDR2 FNYEAQ. CDR3 sequence: CASSLFTGPPKGSYNEQFF.

The chain has TRBV6-4 and TRBJ2-3. Per germline, CDR1 MRHNA and CDR2 SNTAGT. The CDR3 spans 15 residues. CDR3 loop: CASNDIVGSADTQYF.

The chain carries TRBV7-9 and TRBJ2-5; absent DNA, TCRdb's TRBD1 call cannot be checked. The CDR3 runs 14 residues. The germline gives CDR1 SEHNR, CDR2 FQNEAQ (reference sequence). The CDR3 here is CASTVGQGWETQYF.

The chain joins TRBV7-2 to TRBJ2-2; checking the TCRdb D call of TRBD1 is not possible without DNA. The germline gives CDR1 SGHTA, CDR2 FQGNSA. This CDR3 spans 17 amino acids. The CDR3 sequence is CASSHSQGTGNSGELFF.

The gene calls are TRBV28 and TRBJ2-7; TCRdb's D gene call, TRBD1, goes unchecked for lack of DNA. Per germline, CDR1 MDHEN and CDR2 SYDVKM. The CDR3 sequence is 14 residues long. The CDR3 sequence: CASSQTGGTYEQYF.

The chain uses TRBV4-3 and TRBJ2-7; no DNA is available, so the TRBD1 call from TCRdb remains unchecked. Per germline, CDR1 LGHNA and CDR2 YSLEER. The CDR3 extends over 17 amino acids. The CDR3 is CASSQGSWGGSSYEQYF.